The next 2 T cell receptor beta chains were all read from a single sample in a study of cytomegalovirus exposure and HLA in healthy donors. PCR used 60 Vbeta primers and 13 Jbeta primers. Profiled with immunoSEQ multiplex PCR; TCRdb holds only in-frame clones, not every one. The sample comprises tens of thousands of clones, roughly 78% of which are singletons, and under 5% rests with the top ten. The specimen was PBMCs. The receptor set was obtained from a male donor in good health and CMV-seropositive.

This sequence joins TRBV27 and TRBJ2-7; D is ambiguous. Germline loops: CDR1 MNHEY, CDR2 SMNVEV (reference sequence). Trimming took off 4 bases at V and 3 bases at J, with 10 bases between the two ends. The CDR3 sequence is 13 residues long. The CDR3 coding sequence is TGTGCCAGCAGTTCCCCCCTAAACTACGAGCAGTACTTC. Its translation: CASSSPLNYEQYF.

The CDR3 is CAISYDSGRDPYEQYF. The CDR3 nucleotides are TGTGCCATCAGCTACGATAGCGGGAGGGATCCCTACGAGCAGTACTTC. The rearrangement uses TRBV10-3 and TRBJ2-7, with 11 bases fitting TRBD2. In germline, CDR1 is ENHRY, CDR2 SYGVKD. Unmatched junction bases numbered 9, after V lost 6 bases and J lost 2 bases. The CDR3 spans 16 residues.